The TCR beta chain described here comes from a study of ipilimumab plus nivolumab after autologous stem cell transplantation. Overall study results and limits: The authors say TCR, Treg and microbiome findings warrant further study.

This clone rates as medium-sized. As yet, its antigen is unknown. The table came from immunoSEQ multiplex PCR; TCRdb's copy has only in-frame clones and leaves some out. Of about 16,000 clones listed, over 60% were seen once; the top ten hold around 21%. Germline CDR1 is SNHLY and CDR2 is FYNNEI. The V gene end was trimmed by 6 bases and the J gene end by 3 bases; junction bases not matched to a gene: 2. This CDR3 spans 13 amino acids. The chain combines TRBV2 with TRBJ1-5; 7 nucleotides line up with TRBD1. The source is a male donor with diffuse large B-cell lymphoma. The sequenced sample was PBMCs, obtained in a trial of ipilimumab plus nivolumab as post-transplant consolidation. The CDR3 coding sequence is TGTGCCAGCAGGGGACAGTCCAATCAGCCCCAGCATTTT. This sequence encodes CASRGQSNQPQHF.